This T cell receptor (beta chain) was found in a study of cytomegalovirus exposure and HLA in healthy donors. Overall study results and limits: Among the CMV-associated chains, three were confirmed in vitro as specific for CMV antigens. About 180 TCR beta chains were listed as cytomegalovirus-associated. TCR beta chains associated with HLA were, in a later analysis, more clonally expanded than equally common others. The productive fraction for most TCR beta V segments was about 87% or about 30% in an earlier analysis.

The CDR3 covers 14 residues. The V end lost 1 base, the J end lost 2 bases, and 4 bases lay between the germline ends. CDR1 is SGHNT and CDR2 is YYREEE in the germline V gene (reference sequence). The PCR made use of 60 Vbeta and 13 Jbeta primers. Sequenced by immunoSEQ multiplex PCR; TCRdb stores in-frame clones only, minus some. The repertoire includes 150,000 or so clones, roughly 80% of them detected once, and less than 15% sits in the top ten. About this clone: As yet, its antigen is unknown.

The clonotype originates from a man in his forties in good health and CMV-seropositive. The chain has TRBV5-4 and TRBJ2-6; D gene ambiguous. Material for sequencing was PBMCs. The CDR3 DNA follows: TGTGCCAGCAGCTTGCGGGCTGGGGCCAACGTCCTGACTTTC. Protein product: CASSLRAGANVLTF.